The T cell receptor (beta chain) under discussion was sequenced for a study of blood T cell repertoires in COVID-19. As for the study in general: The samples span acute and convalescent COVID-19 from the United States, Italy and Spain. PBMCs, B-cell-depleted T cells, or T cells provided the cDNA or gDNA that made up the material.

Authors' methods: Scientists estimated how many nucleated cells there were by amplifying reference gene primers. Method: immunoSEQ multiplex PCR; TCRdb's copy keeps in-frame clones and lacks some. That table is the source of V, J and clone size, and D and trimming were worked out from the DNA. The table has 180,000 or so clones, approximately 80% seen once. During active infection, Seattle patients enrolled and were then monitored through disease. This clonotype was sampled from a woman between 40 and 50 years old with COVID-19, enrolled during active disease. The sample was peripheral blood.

The CDR3 reads CASSLELRETQYF. CDR3 nucleotide sequence: TGCGCCAGCAGCTTGGAGCTGCGGGAGACCCAGTACTTC. V is TRBV5-1 and J is TRBJ2-5; no definite D call. V dropped 0 bases and J dropped 5 bases, with 8 bases sitting between them. Germline assignment: CDR1 SGHRS and CDR2 YFSETQ. The CDR3 runs to 13 residues.